This T cell receptor beta chain came from a study of blood T cell repertoires in COVID-19. Overall study: Samples representing acute and convalescent COVID-19 were sourced from the United States, Italy and Spain. PBMCs, B-cell-depleted T cells, or T cells were the source of the cDNA or gDNA that made up the material.

The table came from immunoSEQ multiplex PCR; TCRdb's copy has only in-frame clones and leaves some out. The sample holds 250,000 to 350,000 clones, 90% seen once. Germline loops: CDR1 MGHRA, CDR2 YSYEKL. The V end was cut by 1 base, the J end by 0 bases, with 12 bases between. The CDR3 is made up of 16 amino acids. Seattle participants joined during active infection and were tracked over time. This TCR was sampled from a woman aged 30 to 39 with COVID-19, enrolled during active disease. Sequencing used peripheral blood. This rearrangement joins TRBV4-1 to TRBJ2-5; D gene ambiguous. Here the CDR3 reads CASSQASRAYQETQYF. In DNA, the CDR3 is TGCGCCAGCAGCCAAGCTTCTCGAGCGTACCAAGAGACCCAGTACTTC.